The sample holds one count of the clone carrying this T cell receptor (beta chain). This sample was included in a study of blood T cell repertoires in COVID-19. On the study more broadly: Sites in the United States, Italy and Spain provided acute and convalescent COVID-19 samples. In each case, the material was cDNA or gDNA derived from T cells, B-cell-depleted T cells, or PBMCs.

Per the germline V gene, CDR1 is MNHEY and CDR2 is SVGAGI. The CDR3 contains 13 residues. V was pared by 7 bases and J by 4 bases, with 10 bases between. Original processing notes: Scientists estimated how many nucleated cells there were by amplifying reference gene primers. Method: immunoSEQ multiplex PCR; TCRdb's copy keeps in-frame clones and lacks some. The DNA was the basis for D and trimming; V, J and clone size are from that table. The sample consists of around 270,000 clones, 86% of them appearing once. Input material: peripheral blood. The rearrangement uses TRBV6-5 and TRBJ2-2; no definite D call. This clonotype was obtained from a man aged 35 to 55 who had recovered from COVID-19. The CDR3 sequence: CASTPRVTGELFF. The CDR3, as DNA: TGTGCCAGCACCCCTCGGGTCACCGGGGAGCTGTTTTTT.